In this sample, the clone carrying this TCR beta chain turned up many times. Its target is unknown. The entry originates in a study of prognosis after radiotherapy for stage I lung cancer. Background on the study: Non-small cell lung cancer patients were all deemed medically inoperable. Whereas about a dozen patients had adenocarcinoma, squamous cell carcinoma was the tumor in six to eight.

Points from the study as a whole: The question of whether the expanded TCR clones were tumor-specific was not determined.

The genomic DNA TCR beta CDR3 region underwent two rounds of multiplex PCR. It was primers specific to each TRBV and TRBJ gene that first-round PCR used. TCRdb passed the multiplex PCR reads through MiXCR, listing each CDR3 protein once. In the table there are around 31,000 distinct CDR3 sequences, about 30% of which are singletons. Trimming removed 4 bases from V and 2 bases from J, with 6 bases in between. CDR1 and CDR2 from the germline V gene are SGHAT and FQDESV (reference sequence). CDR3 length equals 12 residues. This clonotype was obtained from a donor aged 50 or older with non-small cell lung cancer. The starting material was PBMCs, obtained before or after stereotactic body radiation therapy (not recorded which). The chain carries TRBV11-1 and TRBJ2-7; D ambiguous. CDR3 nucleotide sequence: TGTGCCAGCAGCTCCGATCCCTACGAGCAGTACTTC. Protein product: CASSSDPYEQYF.